This T cell receptor (beta chain) was recovered during a study of OX40 agonist ivuxolimab in advanced cancers. Assay used: immunoSEQ multiplex PCR; TCRdb lists only in-frame clones, some missing. This table holds about 77,000 clones, 83% found once. The origin of this receptor is an adult with an advanced solid tumor such as melanoma, head and neck, liver or kidney cancer. The sequencing used CD4+ or CD8+ T cells sorted from blood, collected in a trial of the OX40 agonist ivuxolimab.

DNA of the CDR3: TGTGCCAGCAAACACAGCGGGGTCTCCTACAATGAGCAGTTCTTC. Translated: CASKHSGVSYNEQFF. V and J are TRBV6-4 and TRBJ2-1; TRBD2 aligns across 7 bases. The CDR3 covers 15 residues. The ends lost 7 bases at V and 0 bases at J; junction bases unmatched: 6. Germline V gene data show CDR1 as MRHNA and CDR2 as SNTAGT.